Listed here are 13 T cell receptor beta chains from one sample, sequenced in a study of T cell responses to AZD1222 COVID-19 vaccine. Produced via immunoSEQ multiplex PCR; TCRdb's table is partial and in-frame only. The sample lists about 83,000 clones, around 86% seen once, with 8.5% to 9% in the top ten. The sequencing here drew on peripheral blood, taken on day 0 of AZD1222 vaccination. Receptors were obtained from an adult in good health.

DNA for the CDR3: TGTGCCACCAGCAGAGATCTGACAACTGAAGCTTTCTTT. Amino acids: CATSRDLTTEAFF. V is TRBV15 and J is TRBJ1-1; the D is unclear. V was clipped by 0 bases and J by 5 bases, with 7 bases between them. Per germline, CDR1 LNHNV and CDR2 YYDKDF (reference sequence). This CDR3 spans 13 amino acids.

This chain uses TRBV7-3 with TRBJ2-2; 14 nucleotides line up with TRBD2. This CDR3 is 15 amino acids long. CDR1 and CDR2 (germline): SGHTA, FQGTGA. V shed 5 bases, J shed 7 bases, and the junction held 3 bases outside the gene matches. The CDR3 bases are TGTGCCAGCAGCCAGGGACTAGCGGGGGTCGGGGAGCTGTTTTTT. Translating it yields CASSQGLAGVGELFF.

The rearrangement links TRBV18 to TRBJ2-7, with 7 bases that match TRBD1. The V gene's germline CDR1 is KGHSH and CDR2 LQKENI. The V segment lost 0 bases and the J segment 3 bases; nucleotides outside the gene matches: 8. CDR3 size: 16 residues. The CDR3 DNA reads TGTGCCAGCTCACCACCTGTATCAGGGGGACGCTACGAGCAGTACTTC. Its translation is CASSPPVSGGRYEQYF.

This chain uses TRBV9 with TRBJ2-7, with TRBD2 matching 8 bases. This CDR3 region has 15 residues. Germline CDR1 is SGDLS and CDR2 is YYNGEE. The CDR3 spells CPRRVGGAGGYEQYF. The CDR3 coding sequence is TGTCCCCGCCGCGTCGGGGGGGCCGGGGGCTACGAGCAGTACTTC.

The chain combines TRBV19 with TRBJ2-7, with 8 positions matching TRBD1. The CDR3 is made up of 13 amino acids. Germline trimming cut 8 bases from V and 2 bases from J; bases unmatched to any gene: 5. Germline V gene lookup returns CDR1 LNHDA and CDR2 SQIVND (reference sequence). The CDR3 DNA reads TGTGCCAGTGCGGACAGGGCGACCTACGAGCAGTACTTC. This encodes CASADRATYEQYF.

CDR3 sequence reads: CASSRQGQETQYF. The CDR3 DNA is TGTGCCAGCAGCCGACAGGGACAAGAGACCCAGTACTTC. This chain joins TRBV5-4 and TRBJ2-5, with 7 bases aligning to TRBD1. The germline V gene encodes CDR1 SGHNT and CDR2 YYREEE (reference sequence). Losses at the gene ends were 4 bases for V and 2 bases for J; bases not matched to a gene: 2. The CDR3 runs to 13 residues.

The CDR3 nucleotides read TGTGCCAGCAGTGCTCAGGGCGGCGGGGAGCTGTTTTTT. Its translation: CASSAQGGGELFF. The chain recombines TRBV2 with TRBJ2-2; D is possibly TRBD1 (5 bases). The CDR3 covers 13 residues. V was clipped by 4 bases and J by 7 bases, with 10 bases between them. CDR1 and CDR2 from the germline V gene are SNHLY and FYNNEI.

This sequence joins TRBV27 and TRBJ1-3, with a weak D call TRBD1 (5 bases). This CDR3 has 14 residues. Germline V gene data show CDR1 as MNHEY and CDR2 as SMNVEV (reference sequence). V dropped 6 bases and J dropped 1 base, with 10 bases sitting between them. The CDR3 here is CASRPGGSGNTIYF. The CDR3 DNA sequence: TGTGCCAGCAGACCTGGGGGGTCTGGAAACACCATATATTTT.

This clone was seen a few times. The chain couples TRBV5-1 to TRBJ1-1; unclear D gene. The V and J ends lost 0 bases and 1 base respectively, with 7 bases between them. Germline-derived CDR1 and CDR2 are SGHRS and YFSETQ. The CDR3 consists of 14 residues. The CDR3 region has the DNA TGCGCCAGCAGCTTGGGTCCTAAGAACACTGAAGCTTTCTTT. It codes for CASSLGPKNTEAFF. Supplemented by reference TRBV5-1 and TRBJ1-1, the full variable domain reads KAGVTQTPRYLIKTRGQQVTLSCSPISGHRSVSWYQQTPGQGLQFLFEYFSETQRNKGNFPGRFSGRQFSNSRSEMNVSTLELGDSALYLCASSLGPKNTEAFFGQGTRLTVV.

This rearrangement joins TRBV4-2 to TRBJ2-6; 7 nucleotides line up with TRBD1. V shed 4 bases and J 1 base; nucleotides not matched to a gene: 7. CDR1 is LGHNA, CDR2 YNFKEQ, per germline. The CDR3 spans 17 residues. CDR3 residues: CASSLDRVGSGANVLTF. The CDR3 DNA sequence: TGTGCCAGCAGCCTAGACAGGGTAGGGTCTGGGGCCAACGTCCTGACTTTC.

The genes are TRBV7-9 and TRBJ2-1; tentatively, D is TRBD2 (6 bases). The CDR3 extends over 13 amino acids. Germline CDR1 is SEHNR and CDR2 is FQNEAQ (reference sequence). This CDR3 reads CAISGSSYNEQFF. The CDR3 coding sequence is TGTGCAATTAGCGGTAGCTCCTACAATGAGCAGTTCTTC.

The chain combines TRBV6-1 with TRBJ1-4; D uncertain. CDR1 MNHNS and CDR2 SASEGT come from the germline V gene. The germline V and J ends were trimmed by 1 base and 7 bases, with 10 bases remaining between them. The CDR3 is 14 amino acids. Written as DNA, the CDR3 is TGTGCCAGCAGTGAAGGGACGGGCAGTGAAAAACTGTTTTTT. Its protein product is CASSEGTGSEKLFF.

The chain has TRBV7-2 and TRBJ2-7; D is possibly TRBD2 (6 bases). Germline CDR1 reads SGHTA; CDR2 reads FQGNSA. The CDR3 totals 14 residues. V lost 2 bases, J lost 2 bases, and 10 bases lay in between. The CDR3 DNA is TGTGCCAGCAGCTTAACTAGCTTAACCTACGAGCAGTACTTC. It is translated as CASSLTSLTYEQYF. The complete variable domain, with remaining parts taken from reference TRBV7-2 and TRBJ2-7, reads GAGVSQSPSNKVTEKGKDVELRCDPISGHTALYWYRQSLGQGLEFLIYFQGNSAPDKSGLPSDRFSAERTGGSVSTLTIQRTQQEDSAVYLCASSLTSLTYEQYFGPGTRLTVT.